The 19 T cell receptor beta chains below all came from one sample that was sequenced in a study of T cell changes during pregnancy in multiple sclerosis. The protocol was immunoSEQ multiplex PCR, while the TCRdb copy is restricted to in-frame clones and leaves out a portion. This sample has fewer than 55,000 clones; around 90% occur once, and the top ten carry roughly 0.47%. Sequences were derived from CD4+ T cells from peripheral blood mononuclear cells, sampled in the third trimester of pregnancy. The receptors originated from a female donor with multiple sclerosis, enrolled in a pregnancy study.

The chain employs TRBV5-1 and TRBJ1-1, with TRBD1 matching 9 bases. The CDR3 consists of 15 residues. The V gene's germline CDR1 is SGHRS and CDR2 YFSETQ. J was trimmed by 6 bases and V by 4 bases; bases with no gene match: 10. CDR3 in DNA: TGCGCCAGCAGCCTGCGTGGGGACAGGGCCGCTGAAGCTTTCTTT. Amino acid sequence: CASSLRGDRAAEAFF.

The chain recombines TRBV6-4 with TRBJ1-6; 10 positions match TRBD1. The CDR3 spans 14 residues. Looked up from germline, CDR1 is MRHNA and CDR2 is SNTAGT. The V gene end was trimmed by 9 bases and the J gene end by 7 bases; junction bases not matched to a gene: 6. The CDR3 protein is CASRQGAQNSPLHF. In DNA form, the CDR3 reads TGTGCCAGTCGACAGGGGGCTCAGAATTCACCCCTCCACTTT.

The sample holds one count of this clone. The chain carries TRBV7-9 and TRBJ2-5; 11 bases map to TRBD2. CDR1 and CDR2 (germline): SEHNR, FQNEAQ (reference sequence). The ends lost 1 base at V and 2 bases at J; junction bases unmatched: 6. This CDR3 is 17 amino acids long. The CDR3 spells CASSLVATSGTQETQYF. CDR3 DNA sequence: TGTGCCAGCAGCTTAGTTGCGACTAGCGGGACTCAAGAGACCCAGTACTTC.

V usage is TRBV5-6 and J usage is TRBJ2-5, with 11 bases aligning to TRBD2. Germline-derived CDR1 and CDR2 are SGHDT and YYEEEE. The CDR3 is made up of 18 amino acids. The junction had 13 bases not matched to a gene; V was cut back by 1 base and J by 5 bases. DNA for the CDR3: TGTGCCAGCAGCTTGAGACTACAACGACTAGCGGGGTTGGAGACCCAGTACTTC. It codes for CASSLRLQRLAGLETQYF.

The rearrangement joins TRBV9 to TRBJ2-5; tentative D call: TRBD1 (6 bases). In germline, CDR1 is SGDLS, CDR2 YYNGEE. Trimming took off 3 bases at V and 5 bases at J, with 11 bases between the two ends. The CDR3 covers 13 residues. The CDR3 loop is CASSDTGKETQYF. Written as DNA, the CDR3 is TGTGCCAGCAGCGATACAGGGAAGGAGACCCAGTACTTC. Variable domain in full (rest from reference TRBV9 and TRBJ2-5): DSGVTQTPKHLITATGQRVTLRCSPRSGDLSVYWYQQSLDQGLQFLIQYYNGEERAKGNILERFSAQQFPDLHSELNLSSLELGDSALYFCASSDTGKETQYFGPGTRLLVL.

V gene TRBV6-5 combines with J gene TRBJ1-2; D call uncertain. The ends were cut back, 6 bases at V and 2 bases at J, with 10 bases in the middle. The CDR3 contains 13 residues. Germline V CDR1 and CDR2: MNHEY, SVGAGI. The CDR3 loop reads CASSTGRNYGYTF. DNA of the CDR3: TGTGCCAGCAGCACGGGAAGGAACTATGGCTACACCTTC.

This clone was seen just once. The rearrangement joins TRBV30 to TRBJ2-7, with TRBD1 identical over 7 bases. CDR1 and CDR2 (germline): GTSNPN, SVGIG (reference sequence). There are 12 residues in the CDR3. V shed 8 bases and J 6 bases; nucleotides not matched to a gene: 10. The DNA of the CDR3 is TGTGCCCAAAGGGGGCTGCACGGCGAGCAGTACTTC. Translation gives CAQRGLHGEQYF.

This sequence joins TRBV6-1 and TRBJ1-1; a possible D gene is TRBD1 (5 bases). Trimming left V 2 bases short and J 4 bases short, with 8 bases between. The CDR3 length is 13 residues. Germline V gene sequence: CDR1 MNHNS, CDR2 SASEGT. The CDR3, as DNA: TGTGCCAGCAGTGAAAGGGGTAGCACTGAAGCTTTCTTT. This translates into CASSERGSTEAFF.

V usage is TRBV19 and J usage is TRBJ2-5, with TRBD2 matching over 8 bases. The V gene end was trimmed by 1 base and the J gene end by 4 bases; junction bases not matched to a gene: 5. The CDR3 is made up of 15 amino acids. Germline V CDR1 and CDR2: LNHDA, SQIVND (reference sequence). The CDR3 region has the DNA TGTGCCAGTAGTATAGGCGGGGGGATAGTAGAGACCCAGTACTTC. Protein: CASSIGGGIVETQYF.

The chain is built from TRBV10-3 and TRBJ1-1; no firm D call. The V gene lost 10 bases and the J gene lost 1 base, with 13 bases spanning the gap. There are 13 residues in the CDR3. Germline V gene lookup returns CDR1 ENHRY and CDR2 SYGVKD. The CDR3 sequence: CASGGEPNTEAFF. DNA for the CDR3: TGTGCCAGCGGCGGGGAGCCGAACACTGAAGCTTTCTTT.

The V call is TRBV4-2, the J call TRBJ2-1; 11 bases line up with TRBD2. The length of the CDR3 is 16 residues. Germline CDR1 reads LGHNA; CDR2 reads YNFKEQ. V shed 0 bases, J shed 7 bases, and the junction held 5 bases outside the gene matches. The CDR3 loop is CASSQDVAGGRNEQFF. The CDR3 DNA is TGTGCCAGCAGCCAAGATGTAGCGGGGGGGCGGAATGAGCAGTTCTTC.

The chain combines TRBV5-1 with TRBJ2-3; 12 positions agree with TRBD2. V shed 4 bases, J shed 11 bases, and the junction held 11 bases outside the gene matches. This CDR3 is built from 15 residues. Germline lookup yields CDR1 SGHRS and CDR2 YFSETQ. CDR3 sequence reads: CASSTTLAGGQGQYF. CDR3 DNA: TGCGCCAGCAGCACTACTCTAGCGGGGGGGCAGGGGCAGTATTTT. Together with reference TRBV5-1 and TRBJ2-3, the CDR3 gives the full variable domain: KAGVTQTPRYLIKTRGQQVTLSCSPISGHRSVSWYQQTPGQGLQFLFEYFSETQRNKGNFPGRFSGRQFSNSRSEMNVSTLELGDSALYLCASSTTLAGGQGQYFGPGTRLTVL.

In regard to this clone: One end of the junction fails to match germline, which may point to a read error. V and J are TRBV7-7 and TRBJ2-1, with D maybe TRBD2 (5 bases). The CDR3 has 13 residues. Germline values: CDR1 SSHAT, CDR2 FNYEAQ (reference sequence). CDR3 region: CASSLAPLEFQFF. In DNA form, the CDR3 reads TGTGCTAGCAGCTTAGCCCCACTAGAATTCCAGTTCTTC.

The chain couples TRBV15 to TRBJ1-5; possibly TRBD1 for D (5 bases). V shed 1 base and J shed 4 bases, with 14 bases lying between them. The CDR3 is 16 amino acids. Germline-derived CDR1 and CDR2 are LNHNV and YYDKDF (reference sequence). The CDR3 nucleotides read TGTGCCACCAGCAGAGTTGACAGCCCAAGGAATCAGCCCCAGCATTTT. This codes for CATSRVDSPRNQPQHF.

V is TRBV10-3 and J is TRBJ1-4; no definite D call. Between the trimmed V and J ends, which lost 4 bases and 6 bases, there was a span of 9 bases. This CDR3 contains 13 residues. From germline, CDR1 is ENHRY and CDR2 SYGVKD. The CDR3 nucleotides are TGTGCCATCAGTGGGACTTCAGATGAAAAACTGTTTTTT. Amino acid sequence: CAISGTSDEKLFF.

V usage is TRBV27 and J usage is TRBJ2-2; D possibly corresponds to TRBD1 (5 bases). V gave up 5 bases and J gave up 2 bases, with 12 bases separating them. The germline V gene has CDR1 MNHEY and CDR2 SMNVEV (reference sequence). The CDR3 runs to 15 residues. The CDR3 here is CASSARVPNTGELFF. DNA of the CDR3: TGTGCCAGCAGTGCCAGGGTCCCCAACACCGGGGAGCTGTTTTTT.

The chain carries TRBV2 and TRBJ2-5, with 9 bases matching TRBD1. Unmatched junction bases numbered 12, after V lost 6 bases and J lost 4 bases. CDR3 length: 16 residues. Germline CDR1 is SNHLY and CDR2 is FYNNEI. The CDR3 here is CASSWDRVPSGETQYF. In nucleotides, the CDR3 is TGTGCCAGCAGCTGGGACAGGGTTCCTTCAGGAGAGACCCAGTACTTC.

The genes are TRBV4-1 and TRBJ1-2, with D maybe TRBD1 (5 bases). The ends were cut back, 0 bases at V and 4 bases at J, with 12 bases in the middle. Germline V lookup: CDR1 MGHRA, CDR2 YSYEKL. CDR3 length: 15 residues. DNA for the CDR3: TGCGCCAGCAGCCAAGAGCAGGGCGCATTCTATGGCTACACCTTC. Its translation is CASSQEQGAFYGYTF.

J is TRBJ1-2 and V is TRBV5-6; 9 bases fit TRBD1. The CDR3 has 14 amino acids. V shed 3 bases and J 8 bases; nucleotides not matched to a gene: 8. Germline CDR1 and CDR2: SGHDT and YYEEEE. This chain's CDR3 is CASSSGDRAGGYTF. The CDR3 region has the DNA TGTGCCAGCAGCTCCGGGGACAGGGCGGGCGGCTACACCTTC.